The TCR beta chain described here comes from a study of technical replicates of blood from a handful of donors. This CDR3 comprises 14 residues. CDR1 and CDR2 (germline): SGHDT, YYEEEE. After removal of 4 bases from V and 3 bases from J, the junction contained 4 bases not matched to a gene. Assay: immunoSEQ multiplex PCR; the TCRdb copy retains only in-frame clones and omits some. In the table there are about 60,000 clones, about 87% of which are singletons. The J gene is TRBJ2-5, the V gene TRBV5-6; 9 nucleotides agree with TRBD2. Sequenced input: PBMCs. The sequence came from a human donor in good health. Some clones in this sample may be carry-over from other donors' samples. This CDR3 reads CASSRSSGEETQYF. In DNA, the CDR3 is TGTGCCAGCAGCAGGTCTAGCGGGGAAGAGACCCAGTACTTC.